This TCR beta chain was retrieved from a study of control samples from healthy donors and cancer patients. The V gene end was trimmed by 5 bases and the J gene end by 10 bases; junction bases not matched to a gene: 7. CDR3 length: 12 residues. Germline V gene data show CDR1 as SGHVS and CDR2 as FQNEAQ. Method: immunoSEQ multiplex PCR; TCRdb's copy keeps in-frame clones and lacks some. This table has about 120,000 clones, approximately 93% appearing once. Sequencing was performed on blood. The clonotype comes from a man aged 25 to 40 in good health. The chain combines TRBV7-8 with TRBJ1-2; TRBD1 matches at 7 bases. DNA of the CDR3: TGTGCCAGCAGCCGGGACAGAAACCACTACACCTTC. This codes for CASSRDRNHYTF.